This entry describes one T cell receptor (beta chain). Its antigen is currently unknown. Tumor samples were taken before definitive surgery or chemotherapy. The data belong to a study of high-grade serous ovarian cancer treatment subgroups. Study context: Each sample yielded on average approximately 7,500 unique TCR beta rearrangements from roughly 15,000 reads.

Libraries were prepared by immunoSEQ multiplex PCR; TCRdb keeps only in-frame clonotypes and omits some of them. This sample has approximately 2,000 clones, with around 66% found just once. Overall study findings and caveats: Same-patient tumor repertoires overlapped at about 0.095 to 0.85; different patients barely overlapped. Higher neoantigen levels went with greater TCR clonal relatedness.

Germline CDR1 LNHNV, CDR2 YYDKDF (reference sequence). V was pared by 4 bases and J by 8 bases, with 20 bases between. The CDR3 spans 15 residues. The sample was tumor tissue. The genes are TRBV15 and TRBJ1-2; D is uncertain. The origin of this receptor is a human donor with high-grade serous ovarian cancer. The CDR3 bases are TGTGCCACCAGCATCTGGTCGGCGGCGTCCTGGGGCTACACCTTC. It yields the protein CATSIWSAASWGYTF. The variable domain in full, with the rest retrieved from reference TRBV15 and TRBJ1-2, is DAMVIQNPRYQVTQFGKPVTLSCSQTLNHNVMYWYQQKSSQAPKLLFHYYDKDFNNEADTPDNFQSRRPNTSFCFLDIRSPGLGDTAMYLCATSIWSAASWGYTFGSGTRLTVV.